This TCR beta chain stems from a study of cytomegalovirus exposure and HLA in healthy donors. It was with 60 Vbeta and 13 Jbeta primers that the PCR ran. Produced via immunoSEQ multiplex PCR; TCRdb's table is partial and in-frame only. The sample has approximately 88,000 clones, 78% seen once. Germline assignment: CDR1 WSHSY and CDR2 SAAADI. The CDR3 length is 14 residues. With 4 bases removed from V and 1 base from J, the gap between germline ends came to 8 bases. As concerns this clone: Antigen specificity is unknown.

General study results and limits: As a later analysis revealed, the rate of TCR association differed by HLA locus, with DRB1 most and HLA-C fewest. An observed cluster of highly shared sequence variants was recorded as a likely sequencing artifact.

Source material: PBMCs. This chain joins TRBV10-2 and TRBJ1-5; no definite D call. The TCR sequence derives from a man between 18 and 29 years old in good health and CMV-seropositive. The chain's CDR3 is CASSGIRSNQPQHF. The CDR3 coding sequence is TGCGCCAGCAGTGGAATTCGGAGCAATCAGCCCCAGCATTTT.